This TCR beta chain was observed in a study of T-cell reconstitution after alpha-beta-depleted transplantation in children. General study points: Surviving recipient T cells and thymic progenitors underlay high day-60 TCRbeta diversity in some patients. T-cell numbers and diversity, one year after transplant, stemmed largely from T cells that were newly produced. As was reported, about two months after transplant, alpha-beta T cells came from several hundred expanded graft clones.

This clonotype was counted ten times or more. Antigen unknown. V shed 3 bases and J shed 8 bases, with 11 bases lying between them. The CDR3 totals 13 residues. Germline V lookup: CDR1 ENHRY, CDR2 SYGVKD. TCRbeta library construction was performed incorporating unique molecular identifiers. One entry per CDR3 protein, called by TCRdb with MiXCR from the PCR reads. The sample shows about 100,000 distinct CDR3 sequences, approximately 6% of them seen only once. The TCR was taken from a female patient aged 2-15 years who had a stem cell transplant for Fanconi anemia, so the T cells may come from the graft donor. Source: PBMCs, mostly from graft donor cells, taken 60 days after TCRalphabeta/CD19-depleted stem cell transplant. The chain uses TRBV10-3 and TRBJ2-4; TRBD1 might be the D (6 bases). The CDR3: CAISEQGSDIQYF. CDR3 sequence (DNA): TGTGCCATCAGTGAACAGGGAAGTGACATTCAGTACTTC.